This record concerns one T cell receptor beta chain sequence. The Seattle site enrolled patients during active infection and followed them longitudinally. Germline CDR1 is SGHTA and CDR2 is FQGNSA. This CDR3 comprises 13 residues. Between the trimmed V and J ends, which lost 3 bases and 5 bases, there was a span of 8 bases. Assay used: immunoSEQ multiplex PCR; TCRdb lists only in-frame clones, some missing. Among about 38,000 clones listed, approximately 90% were seen once. These data belong to a study of blood T cell repertoires in COVID-19. The gene calls are TRBV7-2 and TRBJ1-5; D is uncertain. The source material was peripheral blood. The clonotype comes from a man between 60 and 75 years old with COVID-19, enrolled during active disease. The CDR3 region has the DNA TGTGCCAGCAGCTTGATGCGGGATCAGCCCCAGCATTTT. Amino acids: CASSLMRDQPQHF.